Described below is a single T cell receptor (beta chain) sequence and its context. The entry originates in a study of technical replicates of blood from several donors. TCRdb's copy holds only in-frame clones and misses some; the assay was immunoSEQ multiplex PCR. The sample carries around 76,000 clones, around 97% recorded once. This CDR3 is 15 amino acids long. The V gene end was trimmed by 6 bases and the J gene end by 7 bases; junction bases not matched to a gene: 10. CDR1 is SGHRS and CDR2 is YFSETQ in the germline V gene. The chain combines TRBV5-1 with TRBJ2-2; 9 bases fit TRBD1. This clonotype was obtained from a human donor in good health. Sequenced input: T cells isolated from PBMCs. The CDR3 is CASTPTLTGGGELFF. DNA of the CDR3: TGCGCCAGCACCCCCACCCTGACAGGGGGCGGGGAGCTGTTTTTT.